The 7 T cell receptor beta chains reported below all come from one sample, sequenced in a study of CXCR3-negative and CXCR3-positive naive CD8 T cells. The method, 5' RACE with UMI labels, was used to prepare the TRB cDNA libraries. TCRdb re-called the 5' RACE reads and gives one entry per CDR3 protein, without DNA. The sample totals roughly 70,000 distinct CDR3 sequences. The sequencing sample was made of naive CXCR3- CD8+ T cells from blood. Specified subset: CD45RO-CCR7+CD27+CD95- naive CD8+ T cells lacking CXCR3 (TNR3-). The receptors derive from a human donor in good health. Some clones in this sample may be carry-over from other donors' samples.

This chain uses TRBV14 with TRBJ2-5. Per germline, CDR1 SGHDN and CDR2 FVKESK. The CDR3 length is 13 residues. The CDR3 spells CASSPGYQETQYF.

This CDR3 reads CASSLWGLQFF. The rearrangement links TRBV28 to TRBJ2-1; TCRdb's D call, TRBD2, is unchecked because there is no DNA. This CDR3 has 11 amino acids. Germline loops: CDR1 MDHEN, CDR2 SYDVKM. Supplemented by reference TRBV28 and TRBJ2-1, the full variable domain reads DVKVTQSSRYLVKRTGEKVFLECVQDMDHENMFWYRQDPGLGLRLIYFSYDVKMKEKGDIPEGYSVSREKKERFSLILESASTNQTSMYLCASSLWGLQFFGPGTRLTVL.

Judged by frequency, this clonotype is medium-sized. J is TRBJ1-5 and V is TRBV27. Germline lookup yields CDR1 MNHEY and CDR2 SMNVEV (reference sequence). This CDR3 region has 13 residues. CDR3 in amino acids: CASSTDSNQPQHF.

The rearrangement uses TRBV19 and TRBJ2-2; TCRdb indicates TRBD2, and absent DNA this call remains unverified. The CDR3 extends over 13 amino acids. Looked up from germline, CDR1 is LNHDA and CDR2 is SQIVND (reference sequence). The chain's CDR3 is CAIGLAGVGELFF.

The V call is TRBV6-5, the J call TRBJ2-3; TCRdb names TRBD1, which stays unverified in the absence of DNA. This CDR3 region has 15 residues. Germline V lookup: CDR1 MNHEY, CDR2 SVGAGI. Here the CDR3 reads CASRINRGRADTQYF.

The CDR3 sequence: CASSIDRRPNTEAFF. The V and J genes are TRBV19 and TRBJ1-1. Germline V gene sequence: CDR1 LNHDA, CDR2 SQIVND (reference sequence). CDR3 length: 15 residues.

The chain carries TRBV5-5 and TRBJ2-7; the TRBD2 assignment by TCRdb is unverifiable without DNA. The V gene's germline CDR1 is SGHKS and CDR2 YYEKEE (reference sequence). The CDR3 totals 13 residues. This chain's CDR3 is CASSAGLTYEQYF.